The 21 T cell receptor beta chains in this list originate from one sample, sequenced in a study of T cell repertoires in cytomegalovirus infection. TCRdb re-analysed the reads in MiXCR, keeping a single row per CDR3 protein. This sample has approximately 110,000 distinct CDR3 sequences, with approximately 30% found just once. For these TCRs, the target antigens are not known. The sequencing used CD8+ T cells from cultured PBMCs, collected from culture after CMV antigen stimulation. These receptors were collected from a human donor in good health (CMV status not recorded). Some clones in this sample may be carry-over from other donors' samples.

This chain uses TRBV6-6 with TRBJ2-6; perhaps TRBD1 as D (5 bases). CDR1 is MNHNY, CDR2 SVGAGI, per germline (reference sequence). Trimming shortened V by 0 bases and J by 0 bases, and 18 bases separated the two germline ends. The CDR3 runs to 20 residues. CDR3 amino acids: CASSYSSLGDRDSGANVLTF. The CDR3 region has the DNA TGTGCCAGCAGTTACTCGAGTCTCGGCGACAGAGACTCTGGGGCCAACGTCCTGACTTTC.

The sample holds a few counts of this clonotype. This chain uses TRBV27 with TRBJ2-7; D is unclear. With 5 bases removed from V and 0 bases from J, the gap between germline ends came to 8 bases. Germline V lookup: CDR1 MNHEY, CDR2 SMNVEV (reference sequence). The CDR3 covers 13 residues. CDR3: CASSILPSYEQYF. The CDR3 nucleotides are TGTGCCAGCAGTATCCTCCCCTCCTACGAGCAGTACTTC.

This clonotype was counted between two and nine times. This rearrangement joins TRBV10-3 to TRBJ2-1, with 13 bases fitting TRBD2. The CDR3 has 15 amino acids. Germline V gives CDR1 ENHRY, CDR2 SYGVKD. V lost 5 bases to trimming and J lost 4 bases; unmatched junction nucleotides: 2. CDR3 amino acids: CAISLGLAGYNEQFF. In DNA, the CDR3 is TGTGCCATCAGTCTGGGACTAGCGGGGTACAATGAGCAGTTCTTC.

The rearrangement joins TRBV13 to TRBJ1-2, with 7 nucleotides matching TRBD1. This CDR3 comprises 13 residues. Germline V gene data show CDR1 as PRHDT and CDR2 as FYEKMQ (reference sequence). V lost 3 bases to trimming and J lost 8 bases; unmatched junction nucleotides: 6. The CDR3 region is CASSLTGFGGYTF. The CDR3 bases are TGTGCCAGCAGCTTGACAGGGTTTGGCGGCTACACCTTC.

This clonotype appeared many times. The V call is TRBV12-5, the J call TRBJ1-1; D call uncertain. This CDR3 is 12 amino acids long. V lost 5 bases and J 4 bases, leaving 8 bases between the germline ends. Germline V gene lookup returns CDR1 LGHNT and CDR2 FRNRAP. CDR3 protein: CASGLGLTEAFF. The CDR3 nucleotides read TGTGCTAGTGGTCTGGGTCTCACTGAAGCTTTCTTT.

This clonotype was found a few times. Here the CDR3 DNA reads TGTGCCAGCAGCCCAGGACAGGGAAAAGAGACCCAGTACTTC. Translation: CASSPGQGKETQYF. The chain links TRBV11-3 to TRBJ2-5; TRBD1 aligns across 8 bases. The V gene end was trimmed by 5 bases and the J gene end by 3 bases; junction bases not matched to a gene: 5. The CDR3 covers 14 residues. CDR1 is SGHNT and CDR2 is YENEEA in the germline V gene.

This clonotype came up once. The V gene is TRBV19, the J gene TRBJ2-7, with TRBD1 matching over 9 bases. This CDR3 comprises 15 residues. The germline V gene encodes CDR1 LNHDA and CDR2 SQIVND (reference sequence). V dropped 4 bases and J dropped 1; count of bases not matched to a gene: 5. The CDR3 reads CASSRGQGVSYEQYF. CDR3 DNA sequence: TGTGCCAGTAGTAGGGGACAGGGAGTTTCCTACGAGCAGTACTTC.

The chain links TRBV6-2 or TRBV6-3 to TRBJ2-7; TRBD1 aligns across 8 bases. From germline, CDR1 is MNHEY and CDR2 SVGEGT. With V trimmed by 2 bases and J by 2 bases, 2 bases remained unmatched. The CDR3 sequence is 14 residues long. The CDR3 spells CASSYGQGAYEQYF. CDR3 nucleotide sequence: TGTGCCAGCAGTTACGGACAGGGAGCCTACGAGCAGTACTTC.

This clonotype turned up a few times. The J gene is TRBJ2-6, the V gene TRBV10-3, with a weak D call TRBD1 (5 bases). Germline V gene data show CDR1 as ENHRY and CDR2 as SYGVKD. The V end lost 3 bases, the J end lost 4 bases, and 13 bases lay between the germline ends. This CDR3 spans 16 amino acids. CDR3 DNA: TGTGCCATCAGTGATTCTGGGGCGCCGGGGGCCAACGTCCTGACTTTC. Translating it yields CAISDSGAPGANVLTF.

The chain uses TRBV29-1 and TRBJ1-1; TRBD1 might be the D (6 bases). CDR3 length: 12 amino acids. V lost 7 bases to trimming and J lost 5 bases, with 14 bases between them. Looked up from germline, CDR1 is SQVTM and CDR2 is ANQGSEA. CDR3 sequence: CSAPKQGTEAFF. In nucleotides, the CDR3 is TGCAGCGCCCCTAAACAGGGAACTGAAGCTTTCTTT.

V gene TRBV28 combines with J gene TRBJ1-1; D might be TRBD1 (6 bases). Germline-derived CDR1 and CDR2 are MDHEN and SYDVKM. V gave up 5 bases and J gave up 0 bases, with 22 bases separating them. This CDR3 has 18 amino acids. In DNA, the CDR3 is TGTGCCAGCAGTCTCAGTCCCGGCAGGGGTGGCGTGAACACTGAAGCTTTCTTT. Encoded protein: CASSLSPGRGGVNTEAFF.

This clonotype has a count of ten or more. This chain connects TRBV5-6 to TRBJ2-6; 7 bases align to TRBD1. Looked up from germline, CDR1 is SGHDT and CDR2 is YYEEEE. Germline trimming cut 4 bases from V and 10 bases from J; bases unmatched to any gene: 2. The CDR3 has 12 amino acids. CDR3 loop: CASSPTGNVLTF. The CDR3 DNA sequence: TGTGCCAGCAGCCCGACAGGGAACGTCCTGACTTTC.

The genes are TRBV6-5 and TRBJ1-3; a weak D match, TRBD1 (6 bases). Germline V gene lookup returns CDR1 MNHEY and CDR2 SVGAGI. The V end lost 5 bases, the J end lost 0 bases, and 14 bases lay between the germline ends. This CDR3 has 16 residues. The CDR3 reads CASSITQGYSGNTIYF. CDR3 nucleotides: TGTGCCAGCAGTATTACACAGGGTTACTCTGGAAACACCATATATTTT.

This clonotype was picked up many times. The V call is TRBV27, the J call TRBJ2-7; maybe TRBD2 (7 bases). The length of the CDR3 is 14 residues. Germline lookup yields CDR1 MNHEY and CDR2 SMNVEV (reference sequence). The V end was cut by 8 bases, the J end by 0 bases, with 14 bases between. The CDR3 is CASGGAANSYEQYF. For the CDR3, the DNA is TGTGCCAGCGGGGGGGCTGCAAACTCCTACGAGCAGTACTTC.

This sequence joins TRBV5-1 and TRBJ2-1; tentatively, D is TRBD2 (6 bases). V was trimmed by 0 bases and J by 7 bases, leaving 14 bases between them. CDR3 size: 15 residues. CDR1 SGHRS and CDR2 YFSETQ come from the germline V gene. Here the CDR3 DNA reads TGCGCCAGCAGCTTGGACCAACCGGGACTTAATGAGCAGTTCTTC. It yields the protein CASSLDQPGLNEQFF.

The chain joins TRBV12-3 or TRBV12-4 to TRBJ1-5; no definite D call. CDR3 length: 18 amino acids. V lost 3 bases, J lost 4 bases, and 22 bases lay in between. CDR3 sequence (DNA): TGTGCCAGCAGTTTTAGTAAGGTCACCTCTACTATTAATCAGCCCCAGCATTTT. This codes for CASSFSKVTSTINQPQHF.

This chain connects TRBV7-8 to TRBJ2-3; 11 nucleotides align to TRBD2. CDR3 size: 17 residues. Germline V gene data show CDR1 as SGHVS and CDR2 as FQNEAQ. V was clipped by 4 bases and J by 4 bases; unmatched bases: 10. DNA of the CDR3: TGTGCCAGCAGCTCAATAGCGGGGGGGCTTGTTGCAGATACGCAGTATTTT. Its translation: CASSSIAGGLVADTQYF.

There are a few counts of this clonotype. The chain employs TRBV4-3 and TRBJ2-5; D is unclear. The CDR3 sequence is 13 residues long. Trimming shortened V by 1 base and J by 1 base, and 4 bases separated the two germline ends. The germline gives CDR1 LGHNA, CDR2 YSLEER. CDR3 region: CASSQGTQETQYF. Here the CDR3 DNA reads TGCGCCAGCAGCCAAGGTACCCAAGAGACCCAGTACTTC.

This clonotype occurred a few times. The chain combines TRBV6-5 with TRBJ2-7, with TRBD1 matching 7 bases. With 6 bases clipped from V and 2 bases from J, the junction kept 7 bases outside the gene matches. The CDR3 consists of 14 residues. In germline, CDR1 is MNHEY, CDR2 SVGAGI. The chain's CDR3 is CASSPYRGPYEQYF. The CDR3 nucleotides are TGTGCCAGCAGCCCTTACAGGGGACCCTACGAGCAGTACTTC.

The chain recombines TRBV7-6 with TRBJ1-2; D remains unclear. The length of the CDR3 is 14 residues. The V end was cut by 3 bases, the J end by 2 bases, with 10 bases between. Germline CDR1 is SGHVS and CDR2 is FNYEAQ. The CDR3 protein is CASSFVVGNYGYTF. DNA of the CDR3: TGTGCCAGCAGCTTTGTGGTCGGCAACTATGGCTACACCTTC.

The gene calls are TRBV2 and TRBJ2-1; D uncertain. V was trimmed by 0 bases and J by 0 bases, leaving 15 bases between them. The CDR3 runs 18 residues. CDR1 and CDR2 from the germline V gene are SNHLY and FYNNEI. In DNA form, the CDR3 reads TGTGCCAGCAGTGAAGCGATCGGTACTTCTGGCTCCTACAATGAGCAGTTCTTC. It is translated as CASSEAIGTSGSYNEQFF.